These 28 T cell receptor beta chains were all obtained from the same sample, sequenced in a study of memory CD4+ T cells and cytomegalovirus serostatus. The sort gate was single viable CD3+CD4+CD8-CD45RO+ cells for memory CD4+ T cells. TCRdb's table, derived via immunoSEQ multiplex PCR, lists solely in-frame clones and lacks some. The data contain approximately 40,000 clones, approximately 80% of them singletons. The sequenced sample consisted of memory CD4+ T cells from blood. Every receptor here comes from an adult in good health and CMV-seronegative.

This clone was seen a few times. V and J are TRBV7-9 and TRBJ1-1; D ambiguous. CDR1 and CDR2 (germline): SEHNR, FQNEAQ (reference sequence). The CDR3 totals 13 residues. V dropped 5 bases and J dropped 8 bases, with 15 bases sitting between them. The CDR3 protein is CASSLSATPEAFF. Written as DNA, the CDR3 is TGTGCCAGCAGCCTCTCTGCAACTCCGGAAGCTTTCTTT.

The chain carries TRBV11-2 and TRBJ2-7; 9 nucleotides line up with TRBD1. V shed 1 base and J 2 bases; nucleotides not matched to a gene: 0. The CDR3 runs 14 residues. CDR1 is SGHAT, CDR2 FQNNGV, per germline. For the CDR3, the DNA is TGTGCCAGCAGCTTAGGACAGGGGGCCTACGAGCAGTACTTC. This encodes CASSLGQGAYEQYF.

CDR3 amino acids: CASSDPNNSEKLFF. The CDR3 nucleotides read TGTGCCAGCAGTGATCCGAACAATTCAGAAAAACTGTTTTTT. The V and J genes are TRBV2 and TRBJ1-4; D not certain. The length of the CDR3 is 14 residues. V shed 3 bases and J shed 8 bases, with 13 bases lying between them. CDR1 and CDR2 from the germline V gene are SNHLY and FYNNEI. The entire variable domain, with the rest obtained from reference TRBV2 and TRBJ1-4, is as follows: EPEVTQTPSHQVTQMGQEVILRCVPISNHLYFYWYRQILGQKVEFLVSFYNNEISEKSEIFDDQFSVERPDGSNFTLKIRSTKLEDSAMYFCASSDPNNSEKLFFGSGTQLSVL.

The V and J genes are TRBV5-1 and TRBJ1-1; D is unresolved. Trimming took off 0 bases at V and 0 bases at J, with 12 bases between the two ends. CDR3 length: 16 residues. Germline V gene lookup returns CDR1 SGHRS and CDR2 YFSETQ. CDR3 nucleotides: TGCGCCAGCAGCTTGGATGTCGGGTTAATGAACACTGAAGCTTTCTTT. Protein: CASSLDVGLMNTEAFF.

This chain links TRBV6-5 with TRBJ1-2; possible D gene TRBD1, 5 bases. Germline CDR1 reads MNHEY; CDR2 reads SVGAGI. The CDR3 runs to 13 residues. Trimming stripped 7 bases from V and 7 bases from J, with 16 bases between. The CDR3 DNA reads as TGTGCCAGCAACCTACGGGAGGGACGTGGCTACACCTTC. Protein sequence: CASNLREGRGYTF.

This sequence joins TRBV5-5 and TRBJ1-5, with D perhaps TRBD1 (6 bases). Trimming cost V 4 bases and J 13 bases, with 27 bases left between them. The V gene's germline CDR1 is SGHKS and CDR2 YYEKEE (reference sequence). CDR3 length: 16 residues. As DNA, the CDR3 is TGTGCCAGCAGCCCGGTTTCGGATTTTACAGGGAAACTACAGCATTTT. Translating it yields CASSPVSDFTGKLQHF.

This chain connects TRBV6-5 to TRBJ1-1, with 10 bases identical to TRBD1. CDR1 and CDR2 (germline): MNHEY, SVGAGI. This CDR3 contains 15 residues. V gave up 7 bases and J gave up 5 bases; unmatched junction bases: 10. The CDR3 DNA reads TGTGCCAGCACCCCCAGACAGGGGGCGCAAACTGAAGCTTTCTTT. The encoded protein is CASTPRQGAQTEAFF.

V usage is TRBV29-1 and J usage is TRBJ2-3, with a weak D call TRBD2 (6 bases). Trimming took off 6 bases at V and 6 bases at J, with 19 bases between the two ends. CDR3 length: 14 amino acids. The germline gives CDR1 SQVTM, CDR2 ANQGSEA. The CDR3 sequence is CSVRESGRTDTQYF. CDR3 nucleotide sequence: TGCAGCGTCAGGGAATCGGGGAGGACGGATACGCAGTATTTT.

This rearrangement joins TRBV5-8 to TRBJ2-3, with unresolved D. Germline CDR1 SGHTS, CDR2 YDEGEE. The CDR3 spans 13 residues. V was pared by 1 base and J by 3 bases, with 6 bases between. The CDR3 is CASSLMGTDTQYF. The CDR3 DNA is TGTGCCAGCAGCTTGATGGGGACAGATACGCAGTATTTT.

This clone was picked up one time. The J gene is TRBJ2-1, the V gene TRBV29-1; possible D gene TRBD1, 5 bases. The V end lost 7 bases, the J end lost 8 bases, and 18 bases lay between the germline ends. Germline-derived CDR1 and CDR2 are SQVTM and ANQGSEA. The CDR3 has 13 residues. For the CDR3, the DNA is TGCAGCGCGAAAAAAGGGGCTAGTGATGAGCAGTTCTTC. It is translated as CSAKKGASDEQFF.

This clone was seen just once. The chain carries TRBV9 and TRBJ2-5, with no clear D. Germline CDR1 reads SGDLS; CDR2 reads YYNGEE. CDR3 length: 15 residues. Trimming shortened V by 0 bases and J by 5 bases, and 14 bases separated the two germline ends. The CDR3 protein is CASSVARTAWETQYF. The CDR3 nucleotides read TGTGCCAGCAGCGTAGCGAGGACCGCTTGGGAGACCCAGTACTTC. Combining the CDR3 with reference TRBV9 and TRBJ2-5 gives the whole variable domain DSGVTQTPKHLITATGQRVTLRCSPRSGDLSVYWYQQSLDQGLQFLIQYYNGEERAKGNILERFSAQQFPDLHSELNLSSLELGDSALYFCASSVARTAWETQYFGPGTRLLVL.

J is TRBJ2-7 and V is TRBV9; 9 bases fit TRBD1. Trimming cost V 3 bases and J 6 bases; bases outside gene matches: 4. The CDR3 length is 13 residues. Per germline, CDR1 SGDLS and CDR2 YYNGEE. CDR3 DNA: TGTGCCAGCAGCGCCGGGACAGGGATCGAGCAGTACTTC. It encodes CASSAGTGIEQYF. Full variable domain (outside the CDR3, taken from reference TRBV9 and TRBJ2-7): DSGVTQTPKHLITATGQRVTLRCSPRSGDLSVYWYQQSLDQGLQFLIQYYNGEERAKGNILERFSAQQFPDLHSELNLSSLELGDSALYFCASSAGTGIEQYFGPGTRLTVT.

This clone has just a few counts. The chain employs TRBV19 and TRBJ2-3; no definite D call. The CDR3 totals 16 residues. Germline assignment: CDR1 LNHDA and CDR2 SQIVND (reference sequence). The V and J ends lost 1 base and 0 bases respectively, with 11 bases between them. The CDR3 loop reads CASSIGGRPSTDTQYF. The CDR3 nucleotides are TGTGCCAGTAGTATAGGAGGCCGACCTAGCACAGATACGCAGTATTTT.

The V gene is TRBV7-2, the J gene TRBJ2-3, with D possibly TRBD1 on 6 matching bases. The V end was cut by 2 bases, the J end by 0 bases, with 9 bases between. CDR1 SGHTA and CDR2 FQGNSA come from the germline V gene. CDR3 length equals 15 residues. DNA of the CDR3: TGTGCCAGCAGCTTAAGGGGGTCTAGCACAGATACGCAGTATTTT. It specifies CASSLRGSSTDTQYF.

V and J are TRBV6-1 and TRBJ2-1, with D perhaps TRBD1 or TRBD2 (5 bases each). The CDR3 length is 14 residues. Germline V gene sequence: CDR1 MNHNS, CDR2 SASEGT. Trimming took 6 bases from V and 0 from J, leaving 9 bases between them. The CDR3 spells CASRGVSSYNEQFF. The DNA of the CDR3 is TGTGCCAGCAGGGGGGTGAGCTCCTACAATGAGCAGTTCTTC.

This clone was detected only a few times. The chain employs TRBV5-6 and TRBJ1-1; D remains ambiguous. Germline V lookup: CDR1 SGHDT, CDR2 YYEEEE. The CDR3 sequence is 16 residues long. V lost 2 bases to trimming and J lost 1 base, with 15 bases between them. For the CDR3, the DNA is TGTGCCAGCAGCTTAATAGGGCAGAATAAGAACACTGAAGCTTTCTTT. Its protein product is CASSLIGQNKNTEAFF.

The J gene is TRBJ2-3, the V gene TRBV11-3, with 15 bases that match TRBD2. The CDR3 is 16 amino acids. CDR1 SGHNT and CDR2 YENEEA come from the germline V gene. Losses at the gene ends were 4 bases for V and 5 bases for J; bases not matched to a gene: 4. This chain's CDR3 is CASSSRTSGGGDTQYF. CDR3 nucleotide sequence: TGTGCCAGCAGCTCCCGGACTAGCGGGGGGGGAGATACGCAGTATTTT.

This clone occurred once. This CDR3 is CASSEGVYEQYF. The CDR3 bases are TGTGCCAGCAGTGAGGGTGTCTACGAGCAGTACTTC. J is TRBJ2-7 and V is TRBV6-5; D might be TRBD2 (5 bases). The germline gives CDR1 MNHEY, CDR2 SVGAGI. The CDR3 is 12 residues long. V was cut by 5 bases and J by 3 bases, with 8 bases left in between.

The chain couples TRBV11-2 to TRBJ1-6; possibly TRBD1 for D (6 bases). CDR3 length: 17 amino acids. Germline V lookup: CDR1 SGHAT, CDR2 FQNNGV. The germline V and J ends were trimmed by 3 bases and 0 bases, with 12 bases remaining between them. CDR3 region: CASSFRQASSYNSPLHF. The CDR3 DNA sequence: TGTGCCAGCAGCTTCCGACAGGCGAGCTCCTATAATTCACCCCTCCACTTT.

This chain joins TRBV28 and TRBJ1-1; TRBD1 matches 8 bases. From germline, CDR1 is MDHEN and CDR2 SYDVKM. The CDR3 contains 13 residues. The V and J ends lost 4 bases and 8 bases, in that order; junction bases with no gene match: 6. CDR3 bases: TGTGCCAGCAGTTCCGCAGGGGGCACGGAAGCTTTCTTT. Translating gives CASSSAGGTEAFF.

CDR3 protein: CASSIGGPNTEAFF. CDR3 in DNA: TGTGCCAGTAGTATCGGAGGGCCCAACACTGAAGCTTTCTTT. This sequence joins TRBV19 and TRBJ1-1; D is undetermined. Germline assignment: CDR1 LNHDA and CDR2 SQIVND (reference sequence). The CDR3 totals 14 residues. V lost 3 bases and J lost 2, with 10 bases in between.

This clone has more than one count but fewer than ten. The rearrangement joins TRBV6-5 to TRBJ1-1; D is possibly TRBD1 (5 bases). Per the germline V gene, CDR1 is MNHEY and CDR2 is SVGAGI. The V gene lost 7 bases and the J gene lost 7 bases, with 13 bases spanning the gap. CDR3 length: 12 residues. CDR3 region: CASTTKGLEAFF. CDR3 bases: TGTGCCAGCACCACGAAGGGGCTTGAAGCTTTCTTT.

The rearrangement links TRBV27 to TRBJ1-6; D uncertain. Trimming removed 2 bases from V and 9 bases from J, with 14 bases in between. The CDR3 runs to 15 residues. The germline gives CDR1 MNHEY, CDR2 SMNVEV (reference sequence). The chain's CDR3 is CASSLSWEHTSPLHF. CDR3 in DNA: TGTGCCAGCAGTTTAAGCTGGGAACATACTTCACCCCTCCACTTT.

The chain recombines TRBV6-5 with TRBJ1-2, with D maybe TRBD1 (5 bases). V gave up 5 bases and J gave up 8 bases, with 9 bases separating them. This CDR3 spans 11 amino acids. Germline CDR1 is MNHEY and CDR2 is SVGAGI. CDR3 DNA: TGTGCCAGCAGTCAGGGTCGGGGCTACACCTTC. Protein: CASSQGRGYTF.

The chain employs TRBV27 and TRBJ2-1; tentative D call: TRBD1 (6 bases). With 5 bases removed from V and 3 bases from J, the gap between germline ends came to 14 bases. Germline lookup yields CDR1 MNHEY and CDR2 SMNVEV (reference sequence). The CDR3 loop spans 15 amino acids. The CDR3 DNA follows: TGTGCCAGCAGTGCTGCAGGGGAGTACTACAATGAGCAGTTCTTC. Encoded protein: CASSAAGEYYNEQFF.

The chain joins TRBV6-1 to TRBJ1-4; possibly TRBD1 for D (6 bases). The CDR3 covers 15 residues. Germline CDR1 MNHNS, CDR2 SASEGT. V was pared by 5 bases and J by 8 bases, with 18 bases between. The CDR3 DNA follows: TGTGCCAGCAGTAATTTATGGACAGTAGGGGAAAAACTGTTTTTT. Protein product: CASSNLWTVGEKLFF.

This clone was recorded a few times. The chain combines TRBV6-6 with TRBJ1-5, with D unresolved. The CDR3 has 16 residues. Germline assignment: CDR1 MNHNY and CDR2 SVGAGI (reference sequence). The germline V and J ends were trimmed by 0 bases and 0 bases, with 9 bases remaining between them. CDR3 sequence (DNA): TGTGCCAGCAGTTACTCGACCGGGTATAGCAATCAGCCCCAGCATTTT. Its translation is CASSYSTGYSNQPQHF.

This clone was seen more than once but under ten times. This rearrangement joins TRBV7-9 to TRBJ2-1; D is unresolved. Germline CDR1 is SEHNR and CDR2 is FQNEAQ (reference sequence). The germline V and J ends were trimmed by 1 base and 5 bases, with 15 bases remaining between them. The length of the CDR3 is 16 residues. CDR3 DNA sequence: TGTGCCAGCAGCTTAGTTGGTTGGCAGAGAAACAATGAGCAGTTCTTC. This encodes CASSLVGWQRNNEQFF.